The clone carrying this T cell receptor (beta chain) was counted a single time. The treatment: randomized to nivolumab then ipilimumab (arm A) or the reverse (arm B). CDR1 and CDR2 from the germline V gene are LNHDA and SQIVND (reference sequence). V was trimmed by 4 bases and J by 0 bases, leaving 13 bases between them. The CDR3 has 16 residues. The data are from a study of sequential checkpoint blockade in melanoma. Profiled with immunoSEQ multiplex PCR; TCRdb holds only in-frame clones, not every one. The sample comprises some 2,900 clones, approximately 20% of which are singletons, and 11% rests with the top ten.

The material sequenced was tumor tissue (inferred from file names), taken from a patient given nivolumab and ipilimumab in sequence. V is TRBV19 and J is TRBJ1-5, with D perhaps TRBD1 (5 bases). The receptor's source is a human donor with melanoma. CDR3 sequence (DNA): TGTGCCAGTAGTAAGGGGAAAGGGATTAGCAATCAGCCCCAGCATTTT. It translates to CASSKGKGISNQPQHF. Combining the CDR3 with reference TRBV19 and TRBJ1-5 gives the whole variable domain DGGITQSPKYLFRKEGQNVTLSCEQNLNHDAMYWYRQDPGQGLRLIYYSQIVNDFQKGDIAEGYSVSREKKESFPLTVTSAQKNPTAFYLCASSKGKGISNQPQHFGDGTRLSIL.